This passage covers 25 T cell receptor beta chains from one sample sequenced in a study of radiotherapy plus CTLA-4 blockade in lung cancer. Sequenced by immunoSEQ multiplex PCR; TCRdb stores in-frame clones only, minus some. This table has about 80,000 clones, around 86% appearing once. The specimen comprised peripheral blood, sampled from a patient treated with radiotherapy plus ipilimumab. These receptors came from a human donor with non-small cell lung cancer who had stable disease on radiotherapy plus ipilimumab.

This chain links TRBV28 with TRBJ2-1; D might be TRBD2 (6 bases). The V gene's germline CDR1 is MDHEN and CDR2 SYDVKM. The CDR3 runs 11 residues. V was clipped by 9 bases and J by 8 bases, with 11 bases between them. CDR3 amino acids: CASRLVDEQFF. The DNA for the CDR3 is TGTGCCAGTCGACTAGTAGATGAGCAGTTCTTC.

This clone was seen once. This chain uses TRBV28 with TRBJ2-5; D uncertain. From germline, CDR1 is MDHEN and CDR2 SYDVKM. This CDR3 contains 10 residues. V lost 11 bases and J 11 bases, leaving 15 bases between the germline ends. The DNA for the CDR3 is TGTGCCTCCGGGCCCTTGGAGCAGTACTTC. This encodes CASGPLEQYF.

The CDR3, as DNA: TGCGCCAGCAGCCATGGGACTAAAACCGGGGAGCTGTTTTTT. Its protein is CASSHGTKTGELFF. This chain links TRBV10-1 with TRBJ2-2; 7 bases agree with TRBD2. Per the germline V gene, CDR1 is WNHNN and CDR2 is SYGVQD (reference sequence). The CDR3 consists of 14 residues. Unmatched junction bases numbered 6, after V lost 6 bases and J lost 5 bases.

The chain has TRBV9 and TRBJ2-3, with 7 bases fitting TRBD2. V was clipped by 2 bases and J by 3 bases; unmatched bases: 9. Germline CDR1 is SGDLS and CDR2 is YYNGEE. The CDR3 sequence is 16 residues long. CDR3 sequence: CASSVRRGGETDTQYF. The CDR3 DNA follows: TGTGCCAGCAGCGTCCGGCGCGGGGGTGAGACAGATACGCAGTATTTT.

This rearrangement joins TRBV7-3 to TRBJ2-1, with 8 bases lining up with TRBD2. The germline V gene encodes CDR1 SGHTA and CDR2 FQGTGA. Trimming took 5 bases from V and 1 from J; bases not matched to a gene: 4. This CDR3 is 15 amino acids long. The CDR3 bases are TGTGCCAGCAGCCAAAGACTAGCGTCCTACAATGAGCAGTTCTTC. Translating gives CASSQRLASYNEQFF.

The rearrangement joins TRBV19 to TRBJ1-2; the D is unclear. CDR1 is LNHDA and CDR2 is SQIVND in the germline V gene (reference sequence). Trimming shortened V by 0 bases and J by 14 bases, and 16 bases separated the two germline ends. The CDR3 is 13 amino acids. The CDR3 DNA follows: TGTGCCAGTAGTATAGATCGGCCCGGGAGTCCTACCTTC. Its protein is CASSIDRPGSPTF. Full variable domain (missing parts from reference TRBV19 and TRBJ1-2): DGGITQSPKYLFRKEGQNVTLSCEQNLNHDAMYWYRQDPGQGLRLIYYSQIVNDFQKGDIAEGYSVSREKKESFPLTVTSAQKNPTAFYLCASSIDRPGSPTFGSGTRLTVV.

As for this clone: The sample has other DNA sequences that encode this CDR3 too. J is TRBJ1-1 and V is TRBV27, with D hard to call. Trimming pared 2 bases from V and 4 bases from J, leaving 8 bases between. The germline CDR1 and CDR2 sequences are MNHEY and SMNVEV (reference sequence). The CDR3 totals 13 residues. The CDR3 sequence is CASSLRGSTEAFF. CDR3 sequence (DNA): TGTGCCAGCAGTTTACGCGGGTCCACTGAAGCTTTCTTT.

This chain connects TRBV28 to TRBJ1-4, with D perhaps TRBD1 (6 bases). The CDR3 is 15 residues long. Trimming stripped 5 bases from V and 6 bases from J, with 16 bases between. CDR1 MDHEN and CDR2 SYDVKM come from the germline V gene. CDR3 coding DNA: TGTGCCAGCAGTCCCCATCCAGGGGCCGATGAAAAACTGTTTTTT. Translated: CASSPHPGADEKLFF.

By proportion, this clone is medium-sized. DNA of the CDR3: TGCGCCAGCAGCGTTGAGGGACTAGCGGGACGCGAGCAGTACTTC. The encoded protein is CASSVEGLAGREQYF. The chain carries TRBV4-1 and TRBJ2-7, with 13 bases matching TRBD2. Trimming removed 5 bases from V and 6 bases from J; junction bases left unmatched: 7. Germline CDR1 reads MGHRA; CDR2 reads YSYEKL. This CDR3 has 15 amino acids.

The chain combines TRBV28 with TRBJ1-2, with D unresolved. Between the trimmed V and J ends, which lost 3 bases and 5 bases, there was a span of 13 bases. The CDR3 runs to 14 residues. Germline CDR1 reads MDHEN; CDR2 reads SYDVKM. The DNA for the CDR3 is TGTGCCAGCAGTTTCCGGACGGAACCGTATGGCTACACCTTC. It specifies CASSFRTEPYGYTF.

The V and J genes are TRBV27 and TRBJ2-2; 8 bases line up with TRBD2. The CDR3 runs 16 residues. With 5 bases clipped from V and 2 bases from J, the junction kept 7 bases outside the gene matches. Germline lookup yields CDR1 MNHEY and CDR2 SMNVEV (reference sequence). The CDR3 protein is CASSPGGRGNTGELFF. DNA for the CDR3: TGTGCCAGCAGTCCGGGGGGGAGGGGCAACACCGGGGAGCTGTTTTTT.

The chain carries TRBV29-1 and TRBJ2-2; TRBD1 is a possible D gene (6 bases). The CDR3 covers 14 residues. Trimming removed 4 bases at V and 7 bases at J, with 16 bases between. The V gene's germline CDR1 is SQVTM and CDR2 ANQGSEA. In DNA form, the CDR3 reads TGCAGCGTTGGGGCTCTCAAGGGGGTCGGGGAGCTGTTTTTT. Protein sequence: CSVGALKGVGELFF.

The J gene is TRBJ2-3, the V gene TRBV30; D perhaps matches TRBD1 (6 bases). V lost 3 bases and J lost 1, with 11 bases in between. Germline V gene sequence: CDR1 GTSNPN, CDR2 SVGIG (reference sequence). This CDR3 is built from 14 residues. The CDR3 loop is CAWRAKGGTDTQYF. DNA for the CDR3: TGTGCCTGGAGAGCTAAGGGGGGCACAGATACGCAGTATTTT.

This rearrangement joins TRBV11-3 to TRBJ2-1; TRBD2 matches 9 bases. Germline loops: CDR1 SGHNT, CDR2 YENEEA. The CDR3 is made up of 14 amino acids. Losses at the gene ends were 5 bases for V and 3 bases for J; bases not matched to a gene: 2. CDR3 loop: CASSPSGDYNEQFF. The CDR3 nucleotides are TGTGCCAGCAGCCCTAGCGGGGACTACAATGAGCAGTTCTTC.

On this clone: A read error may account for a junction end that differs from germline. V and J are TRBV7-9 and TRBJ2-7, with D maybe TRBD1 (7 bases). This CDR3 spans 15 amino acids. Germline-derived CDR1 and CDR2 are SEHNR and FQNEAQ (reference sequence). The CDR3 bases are TGTGCCAGCAGCGATTGGCAGGGGGGTCCGGTCGAGCAGTGCTTC. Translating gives CASSDWQGGPVEQCF.

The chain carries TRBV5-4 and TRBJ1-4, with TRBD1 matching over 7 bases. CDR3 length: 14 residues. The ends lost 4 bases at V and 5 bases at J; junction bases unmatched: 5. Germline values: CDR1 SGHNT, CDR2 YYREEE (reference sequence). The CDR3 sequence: CASSRDSLNEKLFF. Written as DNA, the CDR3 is TGTGCCAGCAGCAGGGACAGCCTCAATGAAAAACTGTTTTTT.

This chain's CDR3 is CASSAYPGTGGQETQYF. For the CDR3, the DNA is TGCGCCAGCAGCGCCTACCCCGGGACCGGCGGGCAAGAGACCCAGTACTTC. The chain combines TRBV5-1 with TRBJ2-5; the D call may be TRBD1 or TRBD2 (5 bases each). The CDR3 has 17 amino acids. V was shortened by 4 bases and J by 2 bases, with 21 bases between the two germline ends. CDR1 is SGHRS and CDR2 is YFSETQ in the germline V gene.

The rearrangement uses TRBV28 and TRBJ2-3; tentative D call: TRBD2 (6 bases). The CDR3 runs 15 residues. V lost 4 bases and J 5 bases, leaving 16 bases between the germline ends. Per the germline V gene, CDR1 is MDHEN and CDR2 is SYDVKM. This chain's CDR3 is CASSYSDRRVDTQYF. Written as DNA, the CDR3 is TGTGCCAGCAGTTACTCGGACCGGAGGGTAGATACGCAGTATTTT.

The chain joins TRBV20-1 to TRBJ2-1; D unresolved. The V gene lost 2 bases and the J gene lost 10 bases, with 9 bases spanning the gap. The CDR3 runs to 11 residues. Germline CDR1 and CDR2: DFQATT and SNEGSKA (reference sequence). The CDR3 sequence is CSARMPAEQFF. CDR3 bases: TGCAGTGCTAGAATGCCCGCCGAGCAGTTCTTC.

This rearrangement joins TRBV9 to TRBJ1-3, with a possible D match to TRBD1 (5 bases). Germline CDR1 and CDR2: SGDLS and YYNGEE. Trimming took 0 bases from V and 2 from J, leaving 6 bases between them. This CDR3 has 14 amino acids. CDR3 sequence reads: CASSVARAGNTIYF. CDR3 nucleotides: TGTGCCAGCAGCGTAGCCAGGGCTGGAAACACCATATATTTT.

CDR3 sequence (DNA): TGTGCCAGCAGCTTAACGCGGGAGGGACCCTACGAGCAGTACTTC. Protein product: CASSLTREGPYEQYF. The chain uses TRBV11-2 and TRBJ2-7; 9 bases match TRBD2. This CDR3 has 15 amino acids. After removal of 2 bases from V and 2 bases from J, the junction contained 4 bases not matched to a gene. Germline CDR1 reads SGHAT; CDR2 reads FQNNGV.

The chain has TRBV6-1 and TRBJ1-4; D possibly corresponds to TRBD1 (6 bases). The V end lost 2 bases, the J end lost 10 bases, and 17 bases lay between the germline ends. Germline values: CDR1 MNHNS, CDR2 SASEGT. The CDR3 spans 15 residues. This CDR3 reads CASSERTDKGGKLFF. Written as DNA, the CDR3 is TGTGCCAGCAGTGAACGGACGGACAAAGGGGGAAAACTGTTTTTT.

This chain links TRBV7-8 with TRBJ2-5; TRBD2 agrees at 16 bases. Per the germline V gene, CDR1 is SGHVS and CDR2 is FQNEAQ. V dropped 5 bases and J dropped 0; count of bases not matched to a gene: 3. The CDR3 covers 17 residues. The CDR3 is CASSPGLAGGYQETQYF. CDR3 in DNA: TGTGCCAGCAGCCCGGGACTAGCGGGAGGGTACCAAGAGACCCAGTACTTC. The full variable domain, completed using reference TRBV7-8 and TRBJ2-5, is GAGVSQSPRYKVAKRGQDVALRCDPISGHVSLFWYQQALGQGPEFLTYFQNEAQLDKSGLPSDRFFAERPEGSVSTLKIQRTQQEDSAVYLCASSPGLAGGYQETQYFGPGTRLLVL.

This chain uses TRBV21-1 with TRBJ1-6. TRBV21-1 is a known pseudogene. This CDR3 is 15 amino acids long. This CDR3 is CASSKAEGGIRPLHF. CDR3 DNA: TGTGCCAGCAGCAAAGCGGAGGGCGGTATTAGGCCCCTCCACTTT.

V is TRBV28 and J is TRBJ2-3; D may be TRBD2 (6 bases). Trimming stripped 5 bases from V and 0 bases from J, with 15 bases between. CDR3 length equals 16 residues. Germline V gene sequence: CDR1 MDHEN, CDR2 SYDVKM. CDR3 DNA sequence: TGTGCCAGCAGTCCTGTAGCGGTTTGGAGCACAGATACGCAGTATTTT. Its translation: CASSPVAVWSTDTQYF.